This T cell receptor beta chain derives from a study of T cell changes during pregnancy in multiple sclerosis. Repertoires were generated with immunoSEQ multiplex PCR, while TCRdb's copy carries only in-frame clones and drops some. The sample has some 81,000 clones; under 95% are singletons. Looked up from germline, CDR1 is SGHNT and CDR2 is YENEEA. Trimming removed 5 bases from V and 2 bases from J; junction bases left unmatched: 6. The CDR3 consists of 15 residues. The source was peripheral blood, collected after pregnancy. This chain connects TRBV11-3 to TRBJ2-1, with TRBD2 identical over 7 bases. The TCR sequence derives from a female donor in good health, enrolled as a control in a pregnancy study. The CDR3 coding sequence is TGTGCCAGCAGCCCCGGGACTATCACCTACAATGAGCAGTTCTTC. This encodes CASSPGTITYNEQFF.